The 30 T cell receptor beta chains presented below share a single source sample, sequenced in a study of control samples from healthy donors and cancer patients. Only in-frame clones appear in the TCRdb table, and some are missing; sequencing was by immunoSEQ multiplex PCR. This table has some 120,000 clones, approximately 95% appearing once. The sample was blood. The receptor set was obtained from a young man in good health.

The chain has TRBV19 and TRBJ1-4; a possible D gene is TRBD1 (6 bases). The V gene's germline CDR1 is LNHDA and CDR2 SQIVND (reference sequence). Trimming left V 6 bases short and J 7 bases short, with 18 bases between. This CDR3 region has 15 residues. The CDR3 spells CASSKPRDTGEKLFF. The CDR3 region has the DNA TGTGCCAGTAGCAAACCCCGGGACACCGGTGAAAAACTGTTTTTT.

The table lists this clone with a count of one. The chain links TRBV15 to TRBJ1-2; 8 bases agree with TRBD1. CDR1 LNHNV and CDR2 YYDKDF come from the germline V gene (reference sequence). This CDR3 has 13 residues. Trimming cost V 4 bases and J 8 bases; bases outside gene matches: 6. CDR3 sequence: CATSKGRGQGYTF. DNA for the CDR3: TGTGCCACCAGCAAAGGCAGGGGGCAGGGCTACACCTTC.

This sequence joins TRBV4-1 and TRBJ2-5; TRBD2 matches at 10 bases. V lost 1 base, J lost 5 bases, and 13 bases stayed unmatched. This CDR3 has 18 amino acids. Germline values: CDR1 MGHRA, CDR2 YSYEKL. The CDR3 reads CASSQGLLKRGGQETQYF. Here the CDR3 DNA reads TGCGCCAGCAGCCAAGGCCTCCTGAAGCGGGGGGGCCAGGAGACCCAGTACTTC.

This CDR3 is CASSPALIEAFF. The CDR3 DNA reads TGTGCCAGCAGCCCGGCGCTTATTGAAGCTTTCTTT. The chain has TRBV5-8 and TRBJ1-1; D call uncertain. CDR1 SGHTS and CDR2 YDEGEE come from the germline V gene. This CDR3 comprises 12 residues. Trimming removed 4 bases from V and 7 bases from J, with 11 bases in between.

The chain carries TRBV7-6 and TRBJ2-1, with D perhaps TRBD1 (5 bases). Germline V gene lookup returns CDR1 SGHVS and CDR2 FNYEAQ. V was cut by 0 bases and J by 1 base, with 10 bases left in between. CDR3 size: 16 residues. Here the CDR3 reads CASSLAGQGSYNEQFF. The DNA for the CDR3 is TGTGCCAGCAGCTTAGCGGGGCAGGGATCCTACAATGAGCAGTTCTTC.

The chain joins TRBV6-5 to TRBJ1-5; D not resolved. Germline CDR1 MNHEY, CDR2 SVGAGI. V was pared by 4 bases and J by 0 bases, with 10 bases between. This CDR3 is built from 15 residues. CDR3 sequence (DNA): TGTGCCAGCAGTTTCTCGGGAAATAGCAATCAGCCCCAGCATTTT. This translates into CASSFSGNSNQPQHF.

The chain joins TRBV3-1 (or the pseudogene TRBV3-2) to TRBJ1-1; D is undetermined. Per germline, CDR1 LGHDT and CDR2 YNNKEL (reference sequence). The V gene lost 4 bases and the J gene lost 0 bases, with 12 bases spanning the gap. The CDR3 covers 15 residues. The CDR3 is CASSLQLGLNTEAFF. CDR3 nucleotides: TGTGCCAGCAGCCTACAGCTGGGATTGAACACTGAAGCTTTCTTT.

The rearrangement links TRBV19 to TRBJ2-7, with D perhaps assigned TRBD1 or TRBD2 (5 bases each). This CDR3 contains 14 residues. V was pared by 5 bases and J by 2 bases, with 13 bases between. Germline CDR1 reads LNHDA; CDR2 reads SQIVND (reference sequence). The CDR3 sequence: CASSAGTGPYEQYF. The CDR3 DNA reads TGTGCCAGTAGTGCCGGGACGGGGCCCTACGAGCAGTACTTC.

The rearrangement uses TRBV19 and TRBJ1-1; D might be TRBD1 (6 bases). The CDR3 is made up of 14 amino acids. CDR1 and CDR2 (germline): LNHDA, SQIVND (reference sequence). The V end lost 5 bases, the J end lost 1 base, and 11 bases lay between the germline ends. The CDR3 coding sequence is TGTGCCAGTAGTTTAATACAGGGGAACACTGAAGCTTTCTTT. Translated, it gives CASSLIQGNTEAFF. The whole variable domain, remainder taken from reference TRBV19 and TRBJ1-1, is DGGITQSPKYLFRKEGQNVTLSCEQNLNHDAMYWYRQDPGQGLRLIYYSQIVNDFQKGDIAEGYSVSREKKESFPLTVTSAQKNPTAFYLCASSLIQGNTEAFFGQGTRLTVV.

This chain connects TRBV6-5 to TRBJ2-1; tentatively, D is TRBD2 (6 bases). In germline, CDR1 is MNHEY, CDR2 SVGAGI. Trimming took 6 bases from V and 8 from J, leaving 14 bases between them. The CDR3 loop spans 13 amino acids. DNA for the CDR3: TGTGCCAGCAGCGGGCCCTGGGGGGATGAGCAGTTCTTC. Translated: CASSGPWGDEQFF.

The chain is built from TRBV5-4 and TRBJ1-2, with D perhaps TRBD1 (5 bases). This CDR3 contains 17 residues. The germline V gene has CDR1 SGHNT and CDR2 YYREEE (reference sequence). V gave up 1 base and J gave up 3 bases, with 19 bases separating them. The CDR3 coding sequence is TGTGCCAGCAGCTTGTATGGGGACTTCGGGGAAGACTATGGCTACACCTTC. This gives the protein CASSLYGDFGEDYGYTF. Drawing the rest from reference TRBV5-4 and TRBJ1-2, the complete variable domain is ETGVTQSPTHLIKTRGQQVTLRCSSQSGHNTVSWYQQALGQGPQFIFQYYREEENGRGNFPPRFSGLQFPNYSSELNVNALELDDSALYLCASSLYGDFGEDYGYTFGSGTRLTVV.

The chain has TRBV5-1 and TRBJ1-6, with 7 bases aligning to TRBD1. This CDR3 is built from 15 residues. With V trimmed by 0 bases and J by 5 bases, 2 bases remained unmatched. Germline CDR1 is SGHRS and CDR2 is YFSETQ. The CDR3 DNA reads TGCGCCAGCAGCTTGGCCCAGGGGGATAATTCACCCCTCCACTTT. As protein: CASSLAQGDNSPLHF.

The J gene is TRBJ2-7, the V gene TRBV10-1; D remains ambiguous. The length of the CDR3 is 12 residues. V lost 0 bases and J lost 9, with 9 bases in between. Germline CDR1 reads WNHNN; CDR2 reads SYGVQD (reference sequence). The CDR3 here is CASSESLIPQYF. The DNA for the CDR3 is TGCGCCAGCAGTGAGTCGTTAATACCGCAGTACTTC.

The sample holds one count of this clone. The chain employs TRBV4-3 and TRBJ2-7; a possible D gene is TRBD1 (5 bases). V was clipped by 3 bases and J by 6 bases, with 12 bases between them. The length of the CDR3 is 13 residues. The germline gives CDR1 LGHNA, CDR2 YSLEER. The CDR3 loop is CASSQTVPGEQYF. Written as DNA, the CDR3 is TGCGCCAGCAGCCAGACAGTTCCGGGCGAGCAGTACTTC.

This chain connects TRBV27 to TRBJ2-4, with unresolved D. This CDR3 contains 12 residues. Germline values: CDR1 MNHEY, CDR2 SMNVEV (reference sequence). The V and J ends lost 8 bases and 0 bases respectively, with 5 bases between them. Here the CDR3 reads CASGIAKNIQYF. CDR3 coding DNA: TGTGCCAGCGGGATAGCCAAAAACATTCAGTACTTC.

A note on this clone: One end of the junction does not line up with germline, which may come from a read error. This chain connects TRBV19 to TRBJ1-2, with a weak D call TRBD1 (5 bases). This CDR3 region has 15 residues. The germline V gene encodes CDR1 LNHDA and CDR2 SQIVND (reference sequence). CDR3 DNA: TGTGCCAGTAGCATAGGGACGGAAGCTAACTATGGCTACACCTTC. This sequence encodes CASSIGTEANYGYTF.

This sequence joins TRBV4-1 and TRBJ1-2; D not certain. Trimming stripped 1 base from V and 0 bases from J, with 9 bases between. There are 15 residues in the CDR3. Germline V lookup: CDR1 MGHRA, CDR2 YSYEKL. In DNA, the CDR3 is TGCGCCAGCAGCCAAGCGGCCCTTACTAACTATGGCTACACCTTC. It specifies CASSQAALTNYGYTF.

The CDR3 spells CASSLQGGLIATNEKLFF. In DNA form, the CDR3 reads TGTGCCAGCAGCTTACAGGGGGGTCTGATCGCAACTAATGAAAAACTGTTTTTT. V is TRBV7-6 and J is TRBJ1-4; 7 bases align to TRBD1. The CDR3 sequence is 18 residues long. Germline loops: CDR1 SGHVS, CDR2 FNYEAQ. The V segment lost 2 bases and the J segment 0 bases; nucleotides outside the gene matches: 9.

The CDR3 protein is CASSDRVTDTQYF. In nucleotides, the CDR3 is TGCGCCAGCAGTGACAGGGTGACAGATACGCAGTATTTT. The chain has TRBV10-1 and TRBJ2-3, with D possibly matching TRBD1 (5 bases). The germline V gene encodes CDR1 WNHNN and CDR2 SYGVQD (reference sequence). CDR3 length: 13 amino acids. The germline V and J ends were trimmed by 3 bases and 3 bases, with 7 bases remaining between them.

V gene TRBV19 combines with J gene TRBJ1-3, with D tentatively TRBD1 (5 bases). CDR1 is LNHDA and CDR2 is SQIVND in the germline V gene (reference sequence). CDR3 length equals 20 residues. Trimming removed 6 bases at V and 0 bases at J, with 27 bases between. The CDR3 loop is CASSHHPWDLERSSGNTIYF. The CDR3 nucleotides read TGTGCCAGTAGCCACCACCCTTGGGACCTGGAAAGGAGCTCTGGAAACACCATATATTTT. The full variable domain, in which reference TRBV19 and TRBJ1-3 provide the parts outside the CDR3, is DGGITQSPKYLFRKEGQNVTLSCEQNLNHDAMYWYRQDPGQGLRLIYYSQIVNDFQKGDIAEGYSVSREKKESFPLTVTSAQKNPTAFYLCASSHHPWDLERSSGNTIYFGEGSWLTVV.

This chain joins TRBV6-2 or TRBV6-3 and TRBJ2-5; 7 nucleotides line up with TRBD2. V trimming: 0 bases; J trimming: 7 bases; junction bases outside the gene matches: 8. The CDR3 is made up of 15 amino acids. Germline V lookup: CDR1 MNHEY, CDR2 SVGEGT. CDR3 sequence reads: CASSYSKWGRGTQYF. In DNA, the CDR3 is TGTGCCAGCAGTTACTCGAAGTGGGGGAGGGGGACCCAGTACTTC.

V usage is TRBV6-6 and J usage is TRBJ1-4, with 10 bases fitting TRBD1. The CDR3 has 15 residues. Germline assignment: CDR1 MNHNY and CDR2 SVGAGI (reference sequence). V dropped 5 bases and J dropped 4; count of bases not matched to a gene: 4. DNA for the CDR3: TGTGCCAGCAGTATGGGGGACAGGGGTAATGAAAAACTGTTTTTT. Translating gives CASSMGDRGNEKLFF.

This chain connects TRBV4-3 to TRBJ1-4; maybe TRBD1 (6 bases). With 1 base removed from V and 7 bases from J, the gap between germline ends came to 16 bases. Germline CDR1 reads LGHNA; CDR2 reads YSLEER. The CDR3 sequence is 16 residues long. This CDR3 is CASSQAPLTGSEKLFF. The CDR3, as DNA: TGCGCCAGCAGCCAAGCCCCCTTAACAGGGAGTGAAAAACTGTTTTTT.

The chain has TRBV30 and TRBJ1-6; possibly TRBD1 for D (5 bases). V was cut by 3 bases and J by 7 bases, with 10 bases left in between. CDR1 and CDR2 (germline): GTSNPN, SVGIG (reference sequence). The CDR3 extends over 13 amino acids. CDR3 sequence reads: CAWRGESNSPLHF. The CDR3, as DNA: TGTGCCTGGAGGGGGGAGAGCAATTCACCCCTCCACTTT. The variable domain in full, completed from reference TRBV30 and TRBJ1-6, reads SQTIHQWPATLVQPVGSPLSLECTVEGTSNPNLYWYRQAAGRGLQLLFYSVGIGQISSEVPQNLSASRPQDRQFILSSKKLLLSDSGFYLCAWRGESNSPLHFGNGTRLTVT.

The chain recombines TRBV5-1 with TRBJ1-4; D remains ambiguous. The CDR3 has 16 residues. V shed 0 bases and J shed 0 bases, with 9 bases lying between them. The germline gives CDR1 SGHRS, CDR2 YFSETQ. This CDR3 is CASSLDRSATNEKLFF. The DNA of the CDR3 is TGCGCCAGCAGCTTGGACCGCTCTGCAACTAATGAAAAACTGTTTTTT.

This clone was seen a few times. The rearrangement links TRBV20-1 to TRBJ1-2; D is perhaps TRBD1 (6 bases). V dropped 3 bases and J dropped 7 bases, with 9 bases sitting between them. Germline loops: CDR1 DFQATT, CDR2 SNEGSKA (reference sequence). The CDR3 totals 11 residues. CDR3 bases: TGCAGTGCTAGTTTAGGGGGTGGCTACACCTTC. Translated: CSASLGGGYTF.

V and J are TRBV7-9 and TRBJ2-2; the match to TRBD2 covers 8 bases. V shed 0 bases, J shed 5 bases, and the junction held 2 bases outside the gene matches. The germline gives CDR1 SEHNR, CDR2 FQNEAQ (reference sequence). CDR3 size: 15 residues. This CDR3 is CASSLARGATGELFF. In DNA form, the CDR3 reads TGTGCCAGCAGCTTAGCGCGGGGGGCGACCGGGGAGCTGTTTTTT. Together with reference TRBV7-9 and TRBJ2-2, the CDR3 gives the full variable domain: DTGVSQNPRHKITKRGQNVTFRCDPISEHNRLYWYRQTLGQGPEFLTYFQNEAQLEKSRLLSDRFSAERPKGSFSTLEIQRTEQGDSAMYLCASSLARGATGELFFGEGSRLTVL.

This chain connects TRBV18 to TRBJ2-1; D gene ambiguous. Trimming cost V 3 bases and J 1 base, with 25 bases left between them. Germline V gene data show CDR1 as KGHSH and CDR2 as LQKENI. This CDR3 has 20 residues. DNA of the CDR3: TGTGCCAGCTCACCTGGGTTAGGCGGAGAACTCTCTGAATCCTACAATGAGCAGTTCTTC. Its protein is CASSPGLGGELSESYNEQFF.

The chain employs TRBV23-1 and TRBJ1-5; 7 nucleotides agree with TRBD1. Being an ORF, TRBV23-1 has a function that is uncertain. J was trimmed by 0 bases and V by 7 bases; bases with no gene match: 9. This CDR3 has 16 amino acids. The CDR3 region has the DNA TGCGCCAGCATAGGGACAGCGGCTTATAGCAATCAGCCCCAGCATTTT. It yields the protein CASIGTAAYSNQPQHF.

The V call is TRBV4-3, the J call TRBJ2-1, with D tentatively TRBD1 or TRBD2 (5 bases each). V lost 3 bases and J lost 5, with 14 bases in between. The CDR3 runs to 15 residues. From germline, CDR1 is LGHNA and CDR2 YSLEER. The CDR3 DNA follows: TGCGCCAGCAGCCACGGTACCGGGACGGACAATGAGCAGTTCTTC. This encodes CASSHGTGTDNEQFF.